These T cell receptor beta chains were read from a single sample in a study of cytomegalovirus exposure and HLA in healthy donors. The method was immunoSEQ multiplex PCR; TCRdb's version includes in-frame clones alone and lacks a portion of them. Here the sample spans 160,000 or so clones, roughly 84% being singletons. The sample consisted of PBMCs. The receptor source for this set is a young woman in good health and CMV-seronegative. Each CDR3 is given with its conserved first and last residue. Fields, in order: J gene, clone size, D gene, V gene, CDR3 DNA, CDR3 protein. A D gene is named only where the DNA matches it firmly. Clone size, where shown, is once, few, many, or a class for clones that have expanded.

TRBJ2-7,NA,NA,TRBV5-6,TGTGCCAGCAGCTTAGGAGCCTCCTACGAGCAGTACTTC,CASSLGASYEQYF
TRBJ1-1,NA,NA,TRBV18,TGTGCCAGCTCACCAGGGGCCGTGAACACTGAAGCTTTCTTT,CASSPGAVNTEAFF
TRBJ1-6,few,TRBD1,TRBV7-9,TGTTCCAGCAGCTTGGGACAGGGATTTTATAATTCACCCCTCCACTTT,CSSSLGQGFYNSPLHF
TRBJ2-7,NA,NA,TRBV7-2,TGTGCCAGCAGCTTATTTAGCTACGAGCAGTACTTC,CASSLFSYEQYF
TRBJ1-4,NA,NA,TRBV6-6,TGTGCCAGCAGTTACTCTAGTGAAAAACTGTTTTTT,CASSYSSEKLFF
TRBJ1-6,once,NA,TRBV7-9,TGTGCCAGCAGCCAGGCCAGGGCCAATTCACCCCTCCACTTT,CASSQARANSPLHF
TRBJ1-1,NA,NA,TRBV28,TGTGCCAGCAGACGGCCGGGACACAACACTGAAGCTTTCTTT,CASRRPGHNTEAFF
TRBJ1-4,NA,TRBD1,TRBV6-5,TGTGCCAGCAGTCCAAGGGGGCGCAATGAAAAACTGTTTTTT,CASSPRGRNEKLFF
TRBJ1-5,NA,NA,TRBV28,TGTGCCAGCAGTTTTACTGGGGCGCGAAGCCAGCCCCAGCATTTT,CASSFTGARSQPQHF
TRBJ2-5,NA,NA,TRBV21-1,TGTGCCAGCAGCAAAGTGGCGGGGGGGTTACAAGAGACCCAGTACTTC,CASSKVAGGLQETQYF
TRBJ2-3,NA,NA,TRBV27,TGTGCCAGCAGTTTTTCTTCAGGGGGCACAGATACGCAGTATTTT,CASSFSSGGTDTQYF
TRBJ1-6,NA,TRBD1,TRBV19,TGTGCCAGTAGTAAGACAGGGATGGATATCTATAATTCACCCCTCCACTTT,CASSKTGMDIYNSPLHF
TRBJ1-2,NA,NA,TRBV2,TGTGCCAGCCTGACTGTCTCGGGACTCTATGGCTACACCTTC,CASLTVSGLYGYTF
TRBJ1-2,NA,TRBD1,TRBV5-4,TGTGCCAGCAGCAGGGGGCAAATTAACTATGGCTACACCTTC,CASSRGQINYGYTF
TRBJ1-3,NA,NA,TRBV11-2,TGTGCGACGGAGGGATATGGAAACACCATATATTTT,CATEGYGNTIYF
TRBJ1-1,NA,TRBD1,TRBV28,TGTGCCAGCAGTTTATCCTCCGGGACAGGGAACACTGAAGCTTTCTTT,CASSLSSGTGNTEAFF
TRBJ1-2,NA,NA,TRBV29-1,TGCAGCGTTGATTTTACAGGCCCCTATGGCTACACCTTC,CSVDFTGPYGYTF